This TCR beta chain was obtained from a study of T cell clonality in common variable immunodeficiency. A few counts support this clone. What it binds is unknown. Control and CVID samples contributed equal amounts of genomic DNA. Clones were sequenced by immunoSEQ multiplex PCR, and TCRdb holds only the in-frame ones, with some missing. The sample contains 25,000 to 35,000 clones, none of them singletons. CVID subjects were neither ill nor on immunomodulatory or immunosuppressive medication at sampling. Points from the study as a whole: CVID subjects showed higher TCRbeta clonality than healthy controls. Shared TCRbeta clones were fewer between CVID subjects than controls. In common variable immunodeficiency, TCR beta chains reportedly carried fewer deletions and N-nucleotide insertions.

The sequenced sample consisted of peripheral blood mononuclear cells. The sequence was collected from a human donor with common variable immunodeficiency.

CDR3 sequence: CAWSVGVKLFF. CDR3 DNA (partial): TGTGCCTGGAGTGTAGGGGTAAAA. This chain links TRBV30 with TRBJ1-4; tentative D call: TRBD1 (5 bases). Read sequence stops 3 residues before the CDR3 end, and the germline J gene provides the missing end. Trimming left V 0 bases short and J 10 bases short, with 6 bases between. This CDR3 is 11 amino acids long. Germline CDR1 and CDR2: GTSNPN and SVGIG (reference sequence).